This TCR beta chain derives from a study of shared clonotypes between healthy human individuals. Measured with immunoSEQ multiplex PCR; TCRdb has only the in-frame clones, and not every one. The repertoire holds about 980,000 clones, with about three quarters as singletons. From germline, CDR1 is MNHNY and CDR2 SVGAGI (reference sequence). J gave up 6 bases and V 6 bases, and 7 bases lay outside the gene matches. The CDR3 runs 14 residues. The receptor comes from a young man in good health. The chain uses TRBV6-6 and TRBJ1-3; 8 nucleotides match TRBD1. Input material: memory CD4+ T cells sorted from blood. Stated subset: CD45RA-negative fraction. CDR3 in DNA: TGTGCCAGCAGGGGATCAGGGGGCGAAAACACCATATATTTT. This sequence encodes CASRGSGGENTIYF.